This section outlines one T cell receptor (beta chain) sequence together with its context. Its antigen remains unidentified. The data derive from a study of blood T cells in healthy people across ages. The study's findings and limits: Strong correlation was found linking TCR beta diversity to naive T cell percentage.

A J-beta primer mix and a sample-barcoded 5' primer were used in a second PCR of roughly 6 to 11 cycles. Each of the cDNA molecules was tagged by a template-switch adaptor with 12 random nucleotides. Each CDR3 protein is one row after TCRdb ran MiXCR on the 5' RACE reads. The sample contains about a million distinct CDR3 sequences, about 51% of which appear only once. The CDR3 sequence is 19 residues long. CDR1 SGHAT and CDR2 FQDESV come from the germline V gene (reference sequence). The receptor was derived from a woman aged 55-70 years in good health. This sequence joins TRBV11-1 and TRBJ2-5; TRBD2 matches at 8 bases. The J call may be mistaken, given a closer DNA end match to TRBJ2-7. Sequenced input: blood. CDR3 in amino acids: CASSLDSGTPSGRRYEQYF. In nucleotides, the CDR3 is TGTGCCAGCAGCTTAGATTCAGGGACACCCAGCGGGAGAAGGTACGAGCAGTACTTC.